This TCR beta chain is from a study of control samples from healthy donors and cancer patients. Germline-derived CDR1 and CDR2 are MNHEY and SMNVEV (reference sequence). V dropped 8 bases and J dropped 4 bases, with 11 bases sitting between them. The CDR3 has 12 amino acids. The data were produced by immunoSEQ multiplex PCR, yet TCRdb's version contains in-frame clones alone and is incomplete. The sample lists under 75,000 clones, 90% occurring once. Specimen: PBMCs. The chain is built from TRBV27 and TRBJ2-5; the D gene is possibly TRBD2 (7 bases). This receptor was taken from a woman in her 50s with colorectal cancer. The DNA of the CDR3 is TGTGCCAGCGGAGGGGGGGGAGAGACCCAGTACTTC. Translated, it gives CASGGGGETQYF.